These T cell receptor beta chains were read from a single sample in a study of blood T cell repertoires in COVID-19. Generated by immunoSEQ multiplex PCR, the TCRdb table keeps only in-frame clones and is missing some. The repertoire holds about 72,000 clones, with 85% to 90% as singletons. Sequenced: peripheral blood. All receptors derive from a man between 65 and 85 years old with active or convalescent COVID-19. The CDR3 runs from the conserved cysteine through the conserved F or W. Fields, in order: D gene, J gene, V gene, clone size, CDR3 protein, CDR3 DNA. A D gene is named only where the DNA matches it firmly. Clone size is given for some rows only: seen once, a few or many times, or a class if the clone is expanded.

D: TRBD1; J: TRBJ1-1; V: TRBV19; size: .; CDR3: CASSPGQDTEAFF; DNA: TGTGCCAGTAGCCCGGGACAGGACACTGAAGCTTTCTTT
D: .; J: TRBJ2-3; V: TRBV9; size: .; CDR3: CASSVRGSTDTQYF; DNA: TGTGCCAGCAGCGTTAGGGGAAGCACAGATACGCAGTATTTT
D: .; J: TRBJ2-5; V: TRBV2; size: .; CDR3: CASMLSGLQETQYF; DNA: TGTGCCAGCATGTTATCAGGGTTACAGGAGACCCAGTACTTC
D: TRBD2; J: TRBJ2-5; V: TRBV25-1; size: .; CDR3: CASSEFAGGRETQYF; DNA: TGTGCCAGCAGTGAATTCGCGGGAGGGAGAGAGACCCAGTACTTC
D: TRBD1; J: TRBJ2-5; V: TRBV2; size: .; CDR3: CASRASTGLEETQYF; DNA: TGTGCCAGCAGGGCGTCGACAGGGCTTGAAGAGACCCAGTACTTC
D: TRBD1; J: TRBJ2-5; V: TRBV7-3; size: .; CDR3: CASSLSGGHQETQYF; DNA: TGTGCCAGCAGCTTATCAGGGGGCCATCAAGAGACCCAGTACTTC
D: .; J: TRBJ1-6; V: TRBV3-1/TRBV3-2; size: few; CDR3: CASSSFTGFSSYNSPLHF; DNA: TGTGCCAGCAGCTCTTTTACCGGGTTCAGCTCCTATAATTCACCCCTCCACTTT
D: TRBD2; J: TRBJ2-2; V: TRBV6-6; size: .; CDR3: CASSYGGGNTGELFF; DNA: TGTGCCAGCAGTTACGGGGGGGGAAACACCGGGGAGCTGTTTTTT
D: TRBD1; J: TRBJ1-1; V: TRBV3-1/TRBV3-2; size: .; CDR3: CASSGTGGLNTEAFF; DNA: TGTGCCAGCAGCGGGACAGGGGGTCTGAACACTGAAGCTTTCTTT
D: TRBD2; J: TRBJ2-1; V: TRBV7-2; size: .; CDR3: CASSSTSGYYNEQFF; DNA: TGTGCCAGCAGCTCGACTAGCGGATACTACAATGAGCAGTTCTTC
D: TRBD1; J: TRBJ1-2; V: TRBV4-1; size: .; CDR3: CASSQAGTGYYGYTF; DNA: TGCGCCAGCAGCCAAGCCGGGACAGGGTACTATGGCTACACCTTC
D: .; J: TRBJ2-5; V: TRBV5-1; size: .; CDR3: CASSIAGQAQETQYF; DNA: TGCGCCAGCAGCATTGCGGGGCAGGCCCAAGAGACCCAGTACTTC
D: TRBD1; J: TRBJ1-5; V: TRBV19; size: .; CDR3: CATGTVVYSNQPQHF; DNA: TGTGCCACCGGGACAGTGGTTTATAGCAATCAGCCCCAGCATTTT
D: .; J: TRBJ1-6; V: TRBV5-1; size: .; CDR3: CASSLEGGVEPLHF; DNA: TGCGCCAGCAGCTTGGAGGGAGGGGTGGAACCCCTCCACTTT
D: .; J: TRBJ1-2; V: TRBV10-3; size: .; CDR3: CASYGGRPSYGYTF; DNA: TGTGCCTCGTATGGAGGCAGGCCTTCCTATGGCTACACCTTC
D: .; J: TRBJ1-3; V: TRBV18; size: .; CDR3: CASSPNGGNTIYF; DNA: TGTGCCAGCTCACCGAACGGTGGAAACACCATATATTTT
D: .; J: TRBJ2-7; V: TRBV7-2; size: .; CDR3: CASSTGYEQYF; DNA: TGTGCCAGCAGCACCGGCTACGAGCAGTACTTC
D: TRBD2; J: TRBJ2-1; V: TRBV7-9; size: .; CDR3: CASSPTRAGGSHEQFF; DNA: TGTGCCAGCAGCCCGACTCGAGCGGGAGGATCCCATGAGCAGTTCTTC
D: .; J: TRBJ2-6; V: TRBV7-6; size: .; CDR3: CASSLTARAGANVLTF; DNA: TGTGCCAGCAGCTTAACCGCCAGGGCTGGGGCCAACGTCCTGACTTTC
D: TRBD1; J: TRBJ2-2; V: TRBV27; size: .; CDR3: CASSRTGHTGELFF; DNA: TGTGCCAGCAGCCGGACAGGGCACACCGGGGAGCTGTTTTTT
D: .; J: TRBJ1-6; V: TRBV7-2; size: .; CDR3: CASSPQGGERSPLHF; DNA: TGTGCCAGCAGCCCACAGGGAGGGGAAAGATCACCCCTCCACTTT
D: TRBD2; J: TRBJ2-3; V: TRBV27; size: few; CDR3: CASSFGLAGADTQYF; DNA: TGTGCCAGCAGTTTCGGACTAGCGGGAGCAGATACGCAGTATTTT
D: .; J: TRBJ2-7; V: TRBV6-2/TRBV6-3; size: .; CDR3: CASSYLYEQYF; DNA: TGTGCCAGCAGTTACCTTTACGAGCAGTACTTC
D: TRBD2; J: TRBJ2-1; V: TRBV3-1/TRBV3-2; size: .; CDR3: CASSLGLAGWNEQFF; DNA: TGTGCCAGCAGCTTGGGACTAGCGGGTTGGAATGAGCAGTTCTTC
D: TRBD1; J: TRBJ2-5; V: TRBV7-9; size: .; CDR3: CASSLFPPTGRETQYF; DNA: TGTGCCAGCAGCTTATTCCCCCCGACAGGGAGAGAGACCCAGTACTTC
D: TRBD2; J: TRBJ2-7; V: TRBV18; size: .; CDR3: CASSPGLAGGYEQYF; DNA: TGTGCCAGCTCACCAGGTCTAGCGGGAGGTTACGAGCAGTACTTC
D: .; J: TRBJ2-2; V: TRBV27; size: .; CDR3: CASSPGGFPGELFF; DNA: TGTGCCAGCAGTCCTGGGGGGTTTCCCGGGGAGCTGTTTTTT
D: TRBD2; J: TRBJ2-5; V: TRBV19; size: .; CDR3: CASSGPGLAGGPRETQYF; DNA: TGTGCCAGTAGTGGCCCGGGACTAGCGGGAGGGCCGCGGGAGACCCAGTACTTC
D: TRBD2; J: TRBJ2-1; V: TRBV14; size: .; CDR3: CASSPLAGYNEQFF; DNA: TGTGCCAGCAGCCCCCTAGCGGGATACAATGAGCAGTTCTTC
D: .; J: TRBJ2-7; V: TRBV12-5; size: .; CDR3: CASGPTDRFYEQYF; DNA: TGTGCTAGTGGCCCGACCGACAGATTCTACGAGCAGTACTTC
D: TRBD1; J: TRBJ1-4; V: TRBV19; size: .; CDR3: CASRRRSGTEGEKLFF; DNA: TGTGCCAGTAGACGCCGATCCGGGACAGAAGGCGAAAAACTGTTTTTT
D: TRBD1; J: TRBJ1-2; V: TRBV5-1; size: .; CDR3: CASSLGGQGGGYGYTF; DNA: TGCGCCAGCAGCTTGGGAGGACAGGGAGGCGGCTATGGCTACACCTTC
D: .; J: TRBJ1-6; V: TRBV28; size: .; CDR3: CASRGGRVGSPLHF; DNA: TGTGCCAGCAGGGGGGGGCGAGTTGGTTCACCCCTCCACTTT
D: .; J: TRBJ2-1; V: TRBV4-1; size: once; CDR3: CASSLRNGGNEQFF; DNA: TGCGCCAGCAGCCTACGAAACGGAGGCAATGAGCAGTTCTTC
D: .; J: TRBJ1-2; V: TRBV29-1; size: .; CDR3: CSVESVGRDYGYTF; DNA: TGCAGCGTTGAATCGGTGGGCAGGGACTATGGCTACACCTTC
D: .; J: TRBJ2-6; V: TRBV11-3; size: .; CDR3: CASSFLPLTGKSSGANVLTF; DNA: TGTGCCAGCAGCTTCCTGCCTCTGACAGGTAAAAGCTCTGGGGCCAACGTCCTGACTTTC
D: .; J: TRBJ1-4; V: TRBV5-6; size: .; CDR3: CASSTEGRDEKLFF; DNA: TGTGCCAGCAGTACCGAAGGGCGGGATGAAAAACTGTTTTTT
D: TRBD1; J: TRBJ1-2; V: TRBV29-1; size: .; CDR3: CSVDTGQGASVRGYTF; DNA: TGCAGCGTTGACACGGGACAGGGGGCGAGTGTCCGTGGCTACACCTTC
D: .; J: TRBJ1-1; V: TRBV11-2; size: .; CDR3: CASSPGRRTEAFF; DNA: TGTGCCAGCAGTCCAGGAAGGAGGACTGAAGCTTTCTTT
D: TRBD2; J: TRBJ2-1; V: TRBV18; size: .; CDR3: CASWTSGNNEQFF; DNA: TGTGCCAGCTGGACTAGCGGCAACAATGAGCAGTTCTTC
D: .; J: TRBJ1-6; V: TRBV18; size: .; CDR3: CASSAGLENSPLHF; DNA: TGTGCCAGCTCAGCAGGCCTTGAGAATTCACCCCTCCACTTT
D: .; J: TRBJ1-2; V: TRBV19; size: .; CDR3: CASSIARQNIYGYTF; DNA: TGTGCCAGTAGTATCGCTAGGCAGAACATCTATGGCTACACCTTC
D: .; J: TRBJ2-7; V: TRBV5-4; size: .; CDR3: CASSRGTKPYEQYF; DNA: TGTGCCAGCAGCCGGGGGACGAAACCCTACGAGCAGTACTTC